A selection of T cell receptor beta chains follows, all from one sample in a study of metastatic and nonmetastatic thyroid tumors. TCRdb used MiXCR to call clones anew from the PCR reads. The table has over 45,000 clones, 24% seen once. The source material was blood. Every receptor here comes from a male donor with papillary thyroid cancer or a benign thyroid nodule (not recorded which). Some clones in this sample may be carry-over from other donors' samples. CDR3s include the opening cysteine and the closing phenylalanine or tryptophan. D genes are given only for firm matches. Expanded clones get a size class; other rows say once, few or many, or leave the size out.

-	TRBJ1-5	TRBD1	TRBV6-6	TGTGCCAGCAGTTACGACAGGGGGATGCAGCCCCAGCATTTT	CASSYDRGMQPQHF
few	TRBJ2-1	-	TRBV19	TGTGCCAGTAGTCCTGACAGGTTGGGTGAGCAGTTCTTC	CASSPDRLGEQFF
-	TRBJ2-7	TRBD1	TRBV19	TGTGCCAGTAGTCTGACAGGGGGCGCCTGGAACTCCTACGAGCAGTACTTC	CASSLTGGAWNSYEQYF
-	TRBJ1-1	-	TRBV6-2/TRBV6-3	TGTGCCAGCAGTTACCGACAGCCCCAGAATCAAGAAGCTTTCTTT	CASSYRQPQNQEAFF
many	TRBJ2-7	-	TRBV7-9	TGTGCCAGCAGCTTAGGTGGGAGGCACTACGAGCAGTACTTC	CASSLGGRHYEQYF
few	TRBJ1-2	TRBD1	TRBV2	TGTGCCAGCAGTGGGGGACAGGAGGAACTATATGGCTACACCTTC	CASSGGQEELYGYTF
many	TRBJ2-1	-	TRBV20-1	TGCAGTGCTATGACGAGACCGGTATCGGGGGAGCAGTTCTTC	CSAMTRPVSGEQFF
many	TRBJ2-1	-	TRBV3-1	TGTGCCAGCAGCCAAGTCGGGCGTAGGTACAATGAGCAGTTCTTC	CASSQVGRRYNEQFF
many	TRBJ2-1	-	TRBV4-2	TGTGCCAGCAGCCCCGCACTAGGGGGCAGATTGAGAAGGGGAGGCGACAATGAGCAGTTCTTC	CASSPALGGRLRRGGDNEQFF
few	TRBJ1-5	-	TRBV12-3/TRBV12-4	TGTGCCAGCAGTCTAGGAGGAAGTCATCAGCCCCAGCATTTT	CASSLGGSHQPQHF
many	TRBJ2-2	-	TRBV19	TGTGCCACCCAGCGCGAAGGTGCCGGGGAGCTGTTTTTT	CATQREGAGELFF
medium-sized	TRBJ1-1	-	TRBV6-1	TGTGCCAGCACTCGAGGGGGGGGCACTGAAGCTTTCTTT	CASTRGGGTEAFF
many	TRBJ1-1	-	TRBV20-1	TGCAGTGCTAGAGTAAGGGAACCGAACACTGAAGCTTTCTTT	CSARVREPNTEAFF
-	TRBJ2-2	-	TRBV11-2	TGTGCCAGCAGCTTAGTTCCCAGGGTAGCGAACACCGGGGAGCTGTTTTTT	CASSLVPRVANTGELFF
-	TRBJ2-2	-	TRBV6-2/TRBV6-3	TGTGCCAGCAGTTACCCCAACCTCGGGGAGCTGTTTTTT	CASSYPNLGELFF
many	TRBJ2-1	-	TRBV20-1	TGCAGTGCTAGAGATAACGGCGGAAGCTCCTACAATGAGCAGTTCTTC	CSARDNGGSSYNEQFF
few	TRBJ1-5	TRBD1	TRBV6-1	TGTGCCAGCACGCGGGACAGGGTAGCTAATCAGCCCCAGCATTTT	CASTRDRVANQPQHF
many	TRBJ1-1	-	TRBV28	TGTGCCAGCAGCCGCAGGGGCATCACTGAAGCTTTCTTT	CASSRRGITEAFF
few	TRBJ2-1	-	TRBV6-1	TGTGCCAGCAGCCAGGACAGCTCCTACAATGAGCAGTTCTTC	CASSQDSSYNEQFF
many	TRBJ2-6	TRBD1	TRBV7-6	TGTGCCAGCAGCTCCACAGGGGCCCGCTCTGGGGCCAACGTCCTGACTTTC	CASSSTGARSGANVLTF
-	TRBJ1-2	-	TRBV3-1	TGTGCCAGCAGGCACGGAAACTATGGCTACACCTTC	CASRHGNYGYTF
few	TRBJ1-2	TRBD1	TRBV2	TGTGCCAGCAGGGACAGGGCCGGCGGCTACACCTTC	CASRDRAGGYTF
-	TRBJ2-1	-	TRBV30	TGTGCCTGGACAGGTACTTATGAGCAGTTCTTC	CAWTGTYEQFF
-	TRBJ2-7	TRBD2	TRBV9	TGTGCCAGCAGCGTAGGGACTAGCACCTACGAGCAGTACTTC	CASSVGTSTYEQYF
few	TRBJ1-2	-	TRBV6-1	TGTGCCAGCAGTCCGAGTGTAATGTATGGCTACACCTTC	CASSPSVMYGYTF
-	TRBJ2-1	TRBD2	TRBV12-3/TRBV12-4	TGTGCCAGCAGTTTCGGCGGGAGCTCCTACAATGAGCAGTTCTTC	CASSFGGSSYNEQFF
-	TRBJ2-2	-	TRBV25-1	TGTGCCAGCAAGTCACCGAACACCGGGGAGCTGTTTTTT	CASKSPNTGELFF
many	TRBJ2-2	TRBD1	TRBV27	TGTGCCAGCAGTCCCGTCGACAGGGAAAGGGCCGGGGAGCTGTTTTTT	CASSPVDRERAGELFF
few	TRBJ2-1	-	TRBV5-6	TGTGCCAGCTCTGGACTATCTGGAGGAGATGAGCAGTTCTTC	CASSGLSGGDEQFF
few	TRBJ2-1	-	TRBV12-3/TRBV12-4	TGTGCCAGCAGGGTTAACTATGAGTACAATGAGCAGTTCTTC	CASRVNYEYNEQFF
many	TRBJ1-5	TRBD1	TRBV24-1	TGTGCCACCAGTGAAAAACCGGGACAGGGGAGCAATCAGCCCCAGCATTTT	CATSEKPGQGSNQPQHF
-	TRBJ2-2	-	TRBV12-3/TRBV12-4	TGTGCCAGCAGTTGGGGGGAGCTAACCGGGGAGCTGTTTTTT	CASSWGELTGELFF
many	TRBJ2-7	-	TRBV7-8	TGTGCCAGCAGCGAGGGTAACTCCTACGAGCAGTACTTC	CASSEGNSYEQYF
many	TRBJ2-1	TRBD1	TRBV7-9	TGTGCCAGCAGAAGGGGGGACAGGGAAGGGAATGAGCAGTTCTTC	CASRRGDREGNEQFF
many	TRBJ2-7	-	TRBV20-1	TGCAGTGCTAGAGCCCCGGGACAATTCTACGAGCAGTACTTC	CSARAPGQFYEQYF
-	TRBJ1-1	-	TRBV6-1	TGTGCCAGCAGTTCCCTCTCAGAGACTGAAGCTTTCTTT	CASSSLSETEAFF
-	TRBJ1-2	-	TRBV19	TGTGCCAGTAGTGGAGACGGGTACTATGGCTACACCTTC	CASSGDGYYGYTF
-	TRBJ1-6	-	TRBV6-2/TRBV6-3	TGTGCCAGCAGTTACTCTCCGGGCCATAATTCACCCCTCCACTTT	CASSYSPGHNSPLHF
-	TRBJ2-7	TRBD1	TRBV5-1	TGCGCCAGCAGCCTCCTACCGTTAGGACAGGGGATTTACTACGAGCAGTACTTC	CASSLLPLGQGIYYEQYF
-	TRBJ1-1	-	TRBV11-3	TGTGCCAGCAGCTTAGACCTCCGGTACAGCGCTGAAGCTTTCTTT	CASSLDLRYSAEAFF
many	TRBJ2-5	-	TRBV10-3	TGTGCCTCCTCGAGGCCCCAAGAGACCCAGTACTTC	CASSRPQETQYF
few	TRBJ1-3	TRBD1	TRBV30	TGTGCCTGGAGTGTACGGACAGGGGTAGGAAACACCATATATTTT	CAWSVRTGVGNTIYF
few	TRBJ1-3	TRBD1	TRBV6-1	TGTGCCAGCAGGCTGACAGGGGCTGGAAACACCATATATTTT	CASRLTGAGNTIYF
-	TRBJ2-7	-	TRBV20-1	TGCAGCCACAAGAGGGCGGGGAACATCTACGAGCAGTACTTC	CSHKRAGNIYEQYF
many	TRBJ1-2	-	TRBV6-5	TGTGCCAGCAGTTACAAGGCTAACTATGGCTACACCTTC	CASSYKANYGYTF
-	TRBJ1-4	-	TRBV7-8	TGTGCCAGCAGCTTACTCCACCCTCAAGACGGCGGTGCGGAACTGTTTTTT	CASSLLHPQDGGAELFF
-	TRBJ2-7	TRBD1	TRBV2	TGTGCCAGCACCAGGACAGGGGGCGCCTACGAGCAGTACTTC	CASTRTGGAYEQYF
many	TRBJ2-3	-	TRBV6-4	TGTGCCAGCAGTGACCGCCCGGAGACCACAGATACGCAGTATTTT	CASSDRPETTDTQYF